A single sample is the source of the 29 T cell receptor beta chains below, sequenced in a study of T cell responses to AZD1222 COVID-19 vaccine. TCRdb keeps only in-frame clones here, not all; method: immunoSEQ multiplex PCR. The sample records fewer than 150,000 clones, 88% being singletons. The material sequenced was peripheral blood, taken 28 days after the second AZD1222 dose. These receptors were taken from an adult who received the AZD1222 COVID-19 vaccine.

This clone came up a few times. V is TRBV6-2 or TRBV6-3 and J is TRBJ2-6; D gene uncertain. Germline assignment: CDR1 MNHEY and CDR2 SVGEGT. The CDR3 runs to 14 residues. Trimming removed 0 bases from V and 2 bases from J, with 2 bases in between. CDR3 nucleotide sequence: TGTGCCAGCAGTTACTCAACTGGGGCCAACGTCCTGACTTTC. Translated, it gives CASSYSTGANVLTF.

The chain is built from TRBV29-1 and TRBJ1-4, with D possibly TRBD1 on 6 matching bases. V was pared by 4 bases and J by 7 bases, with 10 bases between. CDR3 length: 12 residues. The germline V gene has CDR1 SQVTM and CDR2 ANQGSEA. This chain's CDR3 is CSVAGAGEKLFF. The DNA of the CDR3 is TGCAGCGTTGCAGGGGCGGGTGAAAAACTGTTTTTT.

V gene TRBV11-2 combines with J gene TRBJ2-5; D not resolved. The V end was cut by 3 bases, the J end by 2 bases, with 1 base between. CDR1 and CDR2 (germline): SGHAT, FQNNGV. The CDR3 covers 11 residues. This CDR3 is CASSFQETQYF. The CDR3 DNA reads as TGTGCCAGCAGCTTTCAAGAGACCCAGTACTTC.

This chain links TRBV6-5 with TRBJ2-3; unclear D gene. Germline CDR1 MNHEY, CDR2 SVGAGI. The CDR3 is 16 residues long. V was shortened by 3 bases and J by 4 bases, with 17 bases between the two germline ends. This CDR3 reads CASSYLGSVGPDTQYF. The DNA of the CDR3 is TGTGCCAGCAGTTATTTAGGGTCGGTGGGTCCAGATACGCAGTATTTT.

The chain is built from TRBV30 and TRBJ1-1, with D possibly matching TRBD1 (6 bases). The V end lost 5 bases, the J end lost 0 bases, and 13 bases lay between the germline ends. The CDR3 loop spans 14 amino acids. The germline V gene encodes CDR1 GTSNPN and CDR2 SVGIG (reference sequence). CDR3: CAWEGGILNTEAFF. The DNA of the CDR3 is TGTGCCTGGGAGGGGGGGATCCTGAACACTGAAGCTTTCTTT.

The chain employs TRBV14 and TRBJ2-7; TRBD1 matches at 9 bases. The germline V gene has CDR1 SGHDN and CDR2 FVKESK. The trim removed 2 bases at V and 1 base at J, leaving 6 bases unmatched. The CDR3 length is 16 residues. In DNA form, the CDR3 reads TGTGCCAGCAGCCAATCCGGGACAGGGTCTTCCTACGAGCAGTACTTC. Translated, it gives CASSQSGTGSSYEQYF.

The V gene is TRBV28, the J gene TRBJ2-7; 10 bases align to TRBD1. Germline V gene data show CDR1 as MDHEN and CDR2 as SYDVKM. V shed 6 bases and J 0 bases; nucleotides not matched to a gene: 5. The CDR3 loop spans 15 amino acids. This CDR3 reads CASRHDRGPSYEQYF. The CDR3 nucleotides read TGTGCCAGCAGACATGACAGGGGGCCCTCCTACGAGCAGTACTTC.

The chain recombines TRBV6-4 with TRBJ2-3; possible D gene TRBD2, 7 bases. V was trimmed by 0 bases and J by 1 base, leaving 11 bases between them. Germline CDR1 and CDR2: MRHNA and SNTAGT. CDR3 size: 16 residues. The CDR3 DNA reads as TGTGCCAGCAGTGACTCGGGGGGGGCCGGCACAGATACGCAGTATTTT. It encodes CASSDSGGAGTDTQYF.

The chain combines TRBV20-1 with TRBJ1-5, with TRBD1 as a possible D gene (6 bases). V was shortened by 3 bases and J by 1 base, with 13 bases between the two germline ends. CDR1 DFQATT and CDR2 SNEGSKA come from the germline V gene (reference sequence). CDR3 size: 15 residues. The CDR3 region has the DNA TGCAGTGCTAGTGAAGGGGGAACAAGCAATCAGCCCCAGCATTTT. Amino acid sequence: CSASEGGTSNQPQHF.

The chain joins TRBV3-1 (or the pseudogene TRBV3-2) to TRBJ2-7, with 7 bases that match TRBD1. This CDR3 is built from 14 residues. CDR1 is LGHDT, CDR2 YNNKEL, per germline (reference sequence). J gave up 5 bases and V 4 bases, and 8 bases lay outside the gene matches. The CDR3 loop is CASSPCRGQDEQYF. CDR3 in DNA: TGTGCCAGCAGCCCCTGCCGAGGACAGGACGAGCAGTACTTC.

This sequence joins TRBV28 and TRBJ2-3; 7 bases fit TRBD2. Germline V gives CDR1 MDHEN, CDR2 SYDVKM. CDR3 size: 15 residues. The V and J ends lost 3 bases and 5 bases, in that order; junction bases with no gene match: 8. The CDR3 bases are TGTGCCAGCAGTTTTATGAGGGAGGGTAAAGATACGCAGTATTTT. It specifies CASSFMREGKDTQYF. Based on the CDR3 plus reference TRBV28 and TRBJ2-3, the full variable domain is DVKVTQSSRYLVKRTGEKVFLECVQDMDHENMFWYRQDPGLGLRLIYFSYDVKMKEKGDIPEGYSVSREKKERFSLILESASTNQTSMYLCASSFMREGKDTQYFGPGTRLTVL.

The chain uses TRBV30 and TRBJ1-3; D remains ambiguous. Trimming left V 5 bases short and J 0 bases short, with 8 bases between. The CDR3 is made up of 13 amino acids. CDR1 and CDR2 (germline): GTSNPN, SVGIG (reference sequence). The CDR3, as DNA: TGTGCCTGGGACGGGTACTCTGGAAACACCATATATTTT. This codes for CAWDGYSGNTIYF.

The chain employs TRBV12-5 and TRBJ2-2; weak D call: TRBD1 (6 bases). V lost 5 bases and J 4 bases, leaving 8 bases between the germline ends. The germline V gene has CDR1 LGHNT and CDR2 FRNRAP. The CDR3 sequence is 13 residues long. The CDR3 loop is CASGQGRTGELFF. CDR3 DNA: TGTGCTAGTGGTCAGGGGCGCACCGGGGAGCTGTTTTTT.

This clone came up a few times. The V and J genes are TRBV7-3 and TRBJ1-1, with 9 bases lining up with TRBD1. The germline CDR1 and CDR2 sequences are SGHTA and FQGTGA. Trimming removed 3 bases from V and 9 bases from J; junction bases left unmatched: 5. The CDR3 length is 13 residues. The DNA for the CDR3 is TGTGCCAGCAGCTTCCAACAGGGGGCGCAAGCTTTCTTT. Translating it yields CASSFQQGAQAFF. The full variable domain, its missing parts supplied by reference TRBV7-3 and TRBJ1-1, is GAGVSQTPSNKVTEKGKYVELRCDPISGHTALYWYRQSLGQGPEFLIYFQGTGAADDSGLPNDRFFAVRPEGSVSTLKIQRTERGDSAVYLCASSFQQGAQAFFGQGTRLTVV.

V usage is TRBV6-5 and J usage is TRBJ2-7, with unresolved D. CDR1 and CDR2 (germline): MNHEY, SVGAGI. The CDR3 spans 12 residues. The V end lost 6 bases, the J end lost 1 base, and 7 bases lay between the germline ends. CDR3 bases: TGTGCCAGCAGCTCACATTCCTACGAGCAGTACTTC. It specifies CASSSHSYEQYF.

This chain links TRBV6-2 or TRBV6-3 with TRBJ1-1; D is unresolved. The ends were cut back, 0 bases at V and 4 bases at J, with 9 bases in the middle. There are 14 residues in the CDR3. The germline gives CDR1 MNHEY, CDR2 SVGEGT. The CDR3 spells CASSYSGPPTEAFF. The CDR3 DNA follows: TGTGCCAGCAGTTACTCGGGTCCCCCCACTGAAGCTTTCTTT.

The table lists this clone with a count of one. V usage is TRBV12-3 or TRBV12-4 and J usage is TRBJ1-2; TRBD1 matches at 9 bases. The CDR3 runs to 13 residues. V shed 5 bases, J shed 8 bases, and the junction held 6 bases outside the gene matches. The CDR3 DNA sequence: TGTGCCAGCAGTCCGGGGACAGGGCTCGGCTACACCTTC. Translated, it gives CASSPGTGLGYTF.

The rearrangement links TRBV28 to TRBJ1-1; D perhaps matches TRBD1 (6 bases). Trimming took 6 bases from V and 10 from J, leaving 24 bases between them. The germline gives CDR1 MDHEN, CDR2 SYDVKM. This CDR3 region has 15 residues. CDR3 residues: CASSPPVGGGGVAFF. CDR3 nucleotides: TGTGCCAGCAGCCCCCCCGTTGGAGGGGGTGGGGTAGCTTTCTTT.

J is TRBJ2-1 and V is TRBV6-4; no firm D call. The CDR3 consists of 14 residues. Trimming removed 0 bases at V and 10 bases at J, with 13 bases between. From germline, CDR1 is MRHNA and CDR2 SNTAGT. This CDR3 reads CASSDSALVGEQFF. In DNA, the CDR3 is TGTGCCAGCAGTGACTCCGCCCTGGTCGGGGAGCAGTTCTTC.

This chain joins TRBV7-9 and TRBJ1-3; D remains ambiguous. Germline CDR1 and CDR2: SEHNR and FQNEAQ (reference sequence). The germline V and J ends were trimmed by 5 bases and 0 bases, with 14 bases remaining between them. The CDR3 sequence is 16 residues long. CDR3 residues: CASSPLPLSSGNTIYF. The CDR3 DNA follows: TGTGCCAGCAGCCCCCTGCCCTTGAGCTCTGGAAACACCATATATTTT.

The gene calls are TRBV6-6 and TRBJ1-2; D might be TRBD1 (5 bases). Trimming removed 7 bases from V and 2 bases from J, with 14 bases in between. The germline gives CDR1 MNHNY, CDR2 SVGAGI (reference sequence). CDR3 length equals 14 residues. The CDR3 loop is CASTQRGGNYGYTF. DNA for the CDR3: TGTGCCAGCACCCAACGGGGGGGGAACTATGGCTACACCTTC.

The rearrangement uses TRBV30 and TRBJ1-2; no firm D call. Trimming pared 3 bases from V and 4 bases from J, leaving 21 bases between. Per germline, CDR1 GTSNPN and CDR2 SVGIG (reference sequence). This CDR3 is built from 16 residues. In nucleotides, the CDR3 is TGTGCCTGGAGCCAGGCCCGGAGAGGGCTGGGCTATGGCTACACCTTC. Translated, it gives CAWSQARRGLGYGYTF.

The chain recombines TRBV4-3 with TRBJ1-6; TRBD1 matches 9 bases. This CDR3 contains 15 residues. Germline V lookup: CDR1 LGHNA, CDR2 YSLEER. J lost 7 bases, V lost 4 bases, and 5 bases had no gene match. CDR3 sequence (DNA): TGCGCCAGCAGCCGGGAGGACAGGGGAAATTCACCCCTCCACTTT. As protein: CASSREDRGNSPLHF.

The chain is built from TRBV29-1 and TRBJ2-1; the D is unclear. The CDR3 is 11 amino acids. V lost 7 bases and J lost 3, with 7 bases in between. In germline, CDR1 is SQVTM, CDR2 ANQGSEA. The CDR3 nucleotides are TGCAGCGATTTGGGCTACAATGAGCAGTTCTTC. This sequence encodes CSDLGYNEQFF.

V usage is TRBV6-5 and J usage is TRBJ1-1, with 7 bases that match TRBD1. The V gene end was trimmed by 8 bases and the J gene end by 4 bases; junction bases not matched to a gene: 1. This CDR3 region has 11 residues. Germline V gene data show CDR1 as MNHEY and CDR2 as SVGAGI. The CDR3 nucleotides are TGTGCCAGCGACAGGGCCACTGAAGCTTTCTTT. Translated, it gives CASDRATEAFF.

The chain links TRBV4-1 to TRBJ1-2, with D maybe TRBD1 (6 bases). V shed 8 bases and J shed 3 bases, with 22 bases lying between them. CDR1 MGHRA and CDR2 YSYEKL come from the germline V gene. The CDR3 has 16 amino acids. The CDR3 loop reads CASALLSGTSDYGYTF. DNA of the CDR3: TGCGCCAGCGCTCTGCTCTCCGGGACAAGTGACTATGGCTACACCTTC.

The chain links TRBV9 to TRBJ2-1; possible D gene TRBD2, 5 bases. CDR3 length: 13 amino acids. CDR1 is SGDLS and CDR2 is YYNGEE in the germline V gene. The V gene lost 0 bases and the J gene lost 6 bases, with 7 bases spanning the gap. The CDR3 loop is CASSVALANEQFF. CDR3 nucleotides: TGTGCCAGCAGCGTAGCCCTAGCCAATGAGCAGTTCTTC.

V usage is TRBV28 and J usage is TRBJ1-2; 10 bases match TRBD1. V trimming: 5 bases; J trimming: 0 bases; junction bases outside the gene matches: 9. Germline CDR1 MDHEN, CDR2 SYDVKM. The CDR3 is made up of 17 amino acids. CDR3 residues: CASSSRDRGHPNYGYTF. As DNA, the CDR3 is TGTGCCAGCAGTAGTCGGGACAGGGGACATCCTAACTATGGCTACACCTTC.

This chain connects TRBV7-3 to TRBJ2-3; D not certain. The CDR3 covers 14 residues. Trimming pared 5 bases from V and 5 bases from J, leaving 14 bases between. Germline V gives CDR1 SGHTA, CDR2 FQGTGA. In DNA form, the CDR3 reads TGTGCCAGCAGCCCCCTCGGCACGGTAGATACGCAGTATTTT. Its translation is CASSPLGTVDTQYF.